Included here is one T cell receptor beta chain sequence, with context. The antigen is not known. Germline CDR1 reads SGHDT; CDR2 reads YYEEEE. V was pared by 2 bases and J by 1 base, with 3 bases of the junction left unmatched. CDR3 length: 15 residues. The source of the sample is a study of cytomegalovirus exposure and HLA in healthy donors. Study-level points and caveats: Clonal expansion, a later analysis showed, was greater in HLA-associated TCR beta chains than in equally common others. Accurate prediction of HLA-A and HLA-B alleles (for most subjects) was reportedly achieved from TCR beta sequences.

Primers for the PCR totalled 60 Vbeta and 13 Jbeta. Per the original data handling: In a later analysis, the count reached about 75 million unique TCR beta chains, with roughly 9.9 million shared. Assay used: immunoSEQ multiplex PCR; TCRdb lists only in-frame clones, some missing. V and J calls and clone size are copied from that table; D and trimming were computed from the DNA. The sample totals about 62,000 clones; its top ten clones hold approximately 5%. It was healthy bone marrow donors who served as donors. The sample was PBMCs. V usage is TRBV5-6 and J usage is TRBJ1-1, with TRBD1 matching over 9 bases. The TCR was taken from a man aged 25 to 40 in good health and CMV-seropositive. CDR3 sequence reads: CASSLQGAGNTEAFF. The DNA of the CDR3 is TGTGCCAGCAGCTTACAGGGGGCGGGGAACACTGAAGCTTTCTTT.